This T cell receptor beta chain was obtained from a study of shared clonotypes between healthy human individuals. About the study: Each donor's CD4 naive and CD4 memory cells filled three plates apiece, CD8 naive two, and CD8 memory one.

In regard to this clone: Its antigen is unidentified.

Sequencing was performed with immunoSEQ multiplex PCR; in TCRdb, only in-frame clones are kept and a portion is missing. Of 640,000 or so clones listed, approximately 79% are singletons. Study conclusions and caveats: Generation of non-shared clonotypes was less probable than generation of clonotypes shared by all four donors. The sharing of roughly 5% of naive CD4 clonotypes was seen across a few donors. Estimated clonotype richness was generally higher in naive than memory subsets.

This clonotype was sampled from a woman in her 30s in good health. The sample was memory CD4+ T cells sorted from blood. This sample's subset: CD45RA-negative fraction.

Here the CDR3 DNA reads TGTGCCAGCAGTGAAGCCGGGAGCCTCTCTTTCACCTTC. Protein product: CASSEAGSLSFTF. The rearrangement uses TRBV6-1 and TRBJ1-2; unclear D gene. The germline CDR1 and CDR2 sequences are MNHNS and SASEGT. The CDR3 is 13 amino acids. V shed 0 bases and J shed 13 bases, with 15 bases lying between them.